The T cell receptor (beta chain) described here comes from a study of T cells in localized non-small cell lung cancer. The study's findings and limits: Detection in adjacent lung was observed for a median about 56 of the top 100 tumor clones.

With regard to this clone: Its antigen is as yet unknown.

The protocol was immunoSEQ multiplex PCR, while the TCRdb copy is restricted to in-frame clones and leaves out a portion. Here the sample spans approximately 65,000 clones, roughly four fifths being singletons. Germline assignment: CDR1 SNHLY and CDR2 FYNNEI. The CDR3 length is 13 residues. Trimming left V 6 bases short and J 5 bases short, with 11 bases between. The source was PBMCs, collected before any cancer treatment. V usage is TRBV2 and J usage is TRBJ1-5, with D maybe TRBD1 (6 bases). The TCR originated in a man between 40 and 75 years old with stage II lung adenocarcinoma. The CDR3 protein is CASRVEGDQPQHF. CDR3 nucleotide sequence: TGTGCCAGCAGGGTAGAGGGGGATCAGCCCCAGCATTTT.